The 30 T cell receptor beta chains below were found in one sample sequenced in a study of blood T cell repertoires in COVID-19. Only in-frame clones appear in the TCRdb table, and some are missing; sequencing was by immunoSEQ multiplex PCR. This table has 150,000 to 200,000 clones, 86% appearing once. Sequenced: peripheral blood. Receptors were obtained from a man aged 65 to 79 with acute or convalescent COVID-19.

This sequence joins TRBV11-3 and TRBJ2-7; 9 bases match TRBD1. Germline V lookup: CDR1 SGHNT, CDR2 YENEEA. The CDR3 covers 13 residues. V dropped 5 bases and J dropped 3; count of bases not matched to a gene: 2. The CDR3 DNA follows: TGTGCCAGCAGCAGGGGACAGGGCTACGAGCAGTACTTC. Translated: CASSRGQGYEQYF.

This rearrangement joins TRBV9 to TRBJ2-1, with a weak D call TRBD2 (6 bases). The CDR3 length is 15 residues. Germline assignment: CDR1 SGDLS and CDR2 YYNGEE. Trimming removed 0 bases from V and 7 bases from J, with 14 bases in between. The CDR3 reads CASSVEGRSGNEQFF. DNA for the CDR3: TGTGCCAGCAGCGTAGAAGGGAGGTCTGGGAATGAGCAGTTCTTC.

The chain couples TRBV5-6 to TRBJ1-3, with D maybe TRBD1 (5 bases). Trimming removed 0 bases from V and 0 bases from J, with 10 bases in between. The CDR3 has 16 amino acids. Germline CDR1 reads SGHDT; CDR2 reads YYEEEE. Written as DNA, the CDR3 is TGTGCCAGCAGCTTGGAGGGGTTCCCCTCTGGAAACACCATATATTTT. It encodes CASSLEGFPSGNTIYF.

The chain carries TRBV9 and TRBJ1-2; D is uncertain. Trimming removed 4 bases at V and 4 bases at J, with 8 bases between. The CDR3 has 12 residues. Germline CDR1 reads SGDLS; CDR2 reads YYNGEE. The CDR3 region is CASSRSGYGYTF. CDR3 bases: TGTGCCAGCAGCCGGAGCGGCTATGGCTACACCTTC.

The chain has TRBV14 and TRBJ1-6; D gene uncertain. The germline V gene has CDR1 SGHDN and CDR2 FVKESK. Trimming stripped 1 base from V and 10 bases from J, with 5 bases between. The CDR3 is 12 amino acids. In DNA, the CDR3 is TGTGCCAGCAGCCAAGTCAGATCACCCCTCCACTTT. This codes for CASSQVRSPLHF. The whole variable domain, filled in from reference TRBV14 and TRBJ1-6, reads EAGVTQFPSHSVIEKGQTVTLRCDPISGHDNLYWYRRVMGKEIKFLLHFVKESKQDESGMPNNRFLAERTGGTYSTLKVQPAELEDSGVYFCASSQVRSPLHFGNGTRLTVT.

The gene calls are TRBV2 and TRBJ2-1, with TRBD2 identical over 13 bases. V gave up 4 bases and J gave up 8 bases; unmatched junction bases: 8. The CDR3 has 16 residues. Germline CDR1 SNHLY, CDR2 FYNNEI. CDR3 coding DNA: TGTGCCAGCAGTGGGCCGGGACTAGCGGGATTCGATGAGCAGTTCTTC. It codes for CASSGPGLAGFDEQFF.

The gene calls are TRBV3-1 (or the pseudogene TRBV3-2) and TRBJ1-6; possibly TRBD1 for D (5 bases). The CDR3 runs to 17 residues. The germline V gene encodes CDR1 LGHDT and CDR2 YNNKEL (reference sequence). V lost 1 base and J 9 bases, leaving 19 bases between the germline ends. The CDR3 DNA reads TGTGCCAGCAGCCAAGGGTTAGTGGACAACCCAGGTTCACCCCTCCACTTT. As protein: CASSQGLVDNPGSPLHF.

The chain's CDR3 is CASRYEGQPNNSPLHF. The CDR3 bases are TGTGCCAGCAGGTACGAGGGACAGCCGAATAATTCACCCCTCCACTTT. The chain couples TRBV6-2 or TRBV6-3 to TRBJ1-6, with TRBD1 matching over 7 bases. This CDR3 spans 16 amino acids. The germline gives CDR1 MNHEY, CDR2 SVGEGT. The J segment lost 5 bases and the V segment lost 6 bases, leaving 10 bases of the junction unmatched.

The chain links TRBV19 to TRBJ2-1; the D gene is possibly TRBD2 (5 bases). CDR1 is LNHDA, CDR2 SQIVND, per germline (reference sequence). The CDR3 sequence is 14 residues long. The V and J ends lost 6 bases and 7 bases respectively, with 16 bases between them. The CDR3 protein is CASSKPGSWNEQFF. The CDR3 nucleotides read TGTGCCAGTAGCAAACCGGGATCTTGGAATGAGCAGTTCTTC.

This rearrangement joins TRBV12-3 or TRBV12-4 to TRBJ1-4; no reliable D call. Trimming shortened V by 3 bases and J by 10 bases, and 12 bases separated the two germline ends. This CDR3 has 13 amino acids. CDR3 sequence: CASSFFQEGKLFF. In nucleotides, the CDR3 is TGTGCCAGCAGTTTTTTTCAGGAGGGAAAACTGTTTTTT.

This chain connects TRBV11-2 to TRBJ2-1; 9 positions match TRBD2. Germline CDR1 and CDR2: SGHAT and FQNNGV. CDR3 length: 17 residues. The V gene end was trimmed by 0 bases and the J gene end by 7 bases; junction bases not matched to a gene: 10. The CDR3 reads CASSLDGSGGILNEQFF. The CDR3, as DNA: TGTGCCAGCAGCTTAGATGGTAGCGGGGGAATTTTAAATGAGCAGTTCTTC. Combining the CDR3 with reference TRBV11-2 and TRBJ2-1 gives the whole variable domain EAGVAQSPRYKIIEKRQSVAFWCNPISGHATLYWYQQILGQGPKLLIQFQNNGVVDDSQLPKDRFSAERLKGVDSTLKIQPAKLEDSAVYLCASSLDGSGGILNEQFFGPGTRLTVL.

The V and J genes are TRBV5-1 and TRBJ2-7, with 7 bases that match TRBD2. Germline assignment: CDR1 SGHRS and CDR2 YFSETQ. V shed 4 bases, J shed 1 base, and the junction held 8 bases outside the gene matches. The CDR3 loop spans 15 amino acids. The chain's CDR3 is CASSAGLVVSYEQYF. DNA of the CDR3: TGCGCCAGCAGCGCTGGACTAGTGGTATCCTACGAGCAGTACTTC.

The chain is built from TRBV7-9 and TRBJ1-4; TRBD1 aligns across 7 bases. In germline, CDR1 is SEHNR, CDR2 FQNEAQ (reference sequence). CDR3 length equals 17 residues. The J segment lost 7 bases and the V segment lost 4 bases, leaving 15 bases of the junction unmatched. CDR3 loop: CASSYNRGRGVSEKLFF. The DNA of the CDR3 is TGTGCCAGCAGCTATAACAGGGGAAGAGGCGTTAGTGAAAAACTGTTTTTT.

V gene TRBV5-1 combines with J gene TRBJ2-3; no firm D call. Trimming took off 0 bases at V and 2 bases at J, with 16 bases between the two ends. Germline V CDR1 and CDR2: SGHRS, YFSETQ. This CDR3 is built from 17 residues. In nucleotides, the CDR3 is TGCGCCAGCAGCTTGGCCGGTCGCTCTAGACTCACAGATACGCAGTATTTT. Residues: CASSLAGRSRLTDTQYF. Full variable domain (remainder filled in from reference TRBV5-1 and TRBJ2-3): KAGVTQTPRYLIKTRGQQVTLSCSPISGHRSVSWYQQTPGQGLQFLFEYFSETQRNKGNFPGRFSGRQFSNSRSEMNVSTLELGDSALYLCASSLAGRSRLTDTQYFGPGTRLTVL.

The chain recombines TRBV28 with TRBJ2-7; D possibly corresponds to TRBD1 (5 bases). The germline V gene encodes CDR1 MDHEN and CDR2 SYDVKM. V lost 2 bases, J lost 7 bases, and 18 bases lay in between. The CDR3 sequence is 15 residues long. The CDR3 here is CASSLRTPRGKEQYF. The DNA for the CDR3 is TGTGCCAGCAGTTTACGGACACCCCGAGGAAAGGAGCAGTACTTC. The full variable domain, rest sourced from reference TRBV28 and TRBJ2-7, is DVKVTQSSRYLVKRTGEKVFLECVQDMDHENMFWYRQDPGLGLRLIYFSYDVKMKEKGDIPEGYSVSREKKERFSLILESASTNQTSMYLCASSLRTPRGKEQYFGPGTRLTVT.

The chain couples TRBV7-8 to TRBJ2-7; no firm D call. V was pared by 5 bases and J by 1 base, with 6 bases between. This CDR3 region has 12 residues. Germline V gene lookup returns CDR1 SGHVS and CDR2 FQNEAQ. The CDR3 here is CASSPPSYEQYF. Here the CDR3 DNA reads TGTGCCAGCAGCCCCCCTTCCTACGAGCAGTACTTC.

This clone has more than one count but fewer than ten. The chain combines TRBV11-2 with TRBJ2-1, with 10 bases lining up with TRBD1. The V and J ends lost 5 bases and 7 bases, in that order; junction bases with no gene match: 17. CDR3 length: 18 amino acids. CDR1 and CDR2 (germline): SGHAT, FQNNGV. The CDR3 spells CASSPRGGPGQGWNEQFF. CDR3 DNA: TGTGCCAGCAGCCCTAGGGGTGGGCCGGGACAGGGGTGGAATGAGCAGTTCTTC.

This chain uses TRBV9 with TRBJ1-2; a weak D match, TRBD1 (5 bases). This CDR3 has 12 residues. V lost 3 bases and J lost 4, with 7 bases in between. Germline CDR1 and CDR2: SGDLS and YYNGEE. The CDR3 here is CASSAGGYGYTF. The CDR3, as DNA: TGTGCCAGCAGCGCCGGGGGCTATGGCTACACCTTC.

The chain recombines TRBV5-6 with TRBJ1-3; 8 nucleotides match TRBD1. V lost 3 bases, J lost 3 bases, and 5 bases stayed unmatched. Germline lookup yields CDR1 SGHDT and CDR2 YYEEEE. The CDR3 runs to 15 residues. CDR3: CASSSQGAGGNTIYF. CDR3 sequence (DNA): TGTGCCAGCAGCTCCCAGGGGGCCGGTGGAAACACCATATATTTT. The whole variable domain, remainder taken from reference TRBV5-6 and TRBJ1-3, is DAGVTQSPTHLIKTRGQQVTLRCSPKSGHDTVSWYQQALGQGPQFIFQYYEEEERQRGNFPDRFSGHQFPNYSSELNVNALLLGDSALYLCASSSQGAGGNTIYFGEGSWLTVV.

The sample holds one count of this clone. The J gene is TRBJ2-7, the V gene TRBV2, with 7 bases lining up with TRBD1. Germline trimming cut 6 bases from V and 6 bases from J; bases unmatched to any gene: 8. This CDR3 is 13 amino acids long. CDR1 is SNHLY, CDR2 FYNNEI, per germline. The CDR3 DNA follows: TGTGCCAGCAGCTACGACAGGGTTAGCGAGCAGTACTTC. Translating gives CASSYDRVSEQYF.

The CDR3 DNA follows: TGTGCCAGCAGCTTAATGGGCGACTCCTACGAGCAGTACTTC. Translating it yields CASSLMGDSYEQYF. The chain couples TRBV7-9 to TRBJ2-7; unclear D gene. Germline V CDR1 and CDR2: SEHNR, FQNEAQ (reference sequence). This CDR3 spans 14 amino acids. V lost 2 bases and J lost 0, with 8 bases in between.

The V call is TRBV7-3, the J call TRBJ2-2; the match to TRBD1 covers 10 bases. This CDR3 has 16 amino acids. CDR1 is SGHTA and CDR2 is FQGTGA in the germline V gene. Trimming removed 5 bases from V and 0 bases from J; junction bases left unmatched: 3. The CDR3 coding sequence is TGTGCCAGCAGCCGCGGACAGGGGGCGAACACCGGGGAGCTGTTTTTT. Translated, it gives CASSRGQGANTGELFF.

V is TRBV3-1 (or the pseudogene TRBV3-2) and J is TRBJ2-7; weak D call: TRBD1 (5 bases). The V end lost 4 bases, the J end lost 2 bases, and 15 bases lay between the germline ends. The CDR3 runs to 15 residues. Germline values: CDR1 LGHDT, CDR2 YNNKEL (reference sequence). This chain's CDR3 is CASSPSDTTAYEQYF. The CDR3 DNA is TGTGCCAGCAGCCCCTCGGACACTACAGCCTACGAGCAGTACTTC.

This chain joins TRBV2 and TRBJ2-7; tentative D call: TRBD2 (6 bases). The germline V gene has CDR1 SNHLY and CDR2 FYNNEI. The V gene lost 10 bases and the J gene lost 5 bases, with 15 bases spanning the gap. The CDR3 is 12 amino acids. The CDR3 bases are TGTGCCACGGGACTCATCCCTAACGAGCAGTACTTC. The encoded protein is CATGLIPNEQYF.

The chain has TRBV29-1 and TRBJ1-4; D gene ambiguous. Per germline, CDR1 SQVTM and CDR2 ANQGSEA. The CDR3 runs 15 residues. The germline V and J ends were trimmed by 6 bases and 8 bases, with 22 bases remaining between them. The CDR3 nucleotides read TGCAGCGTCGGAGACCCAGGATCGGGGAAAGAAAAACTGTTTTTT. Encoded protein: CSVGDPGSGKEKLFF.

This chain links TRBV10-3 with TRBJ2-1; 11 nucleotides match TRBD2. The V gene end was trimmed by 6 bases and the J gene end by 8 bases; junction bases not matched to a gene: 6. Germline V lookup: CDR1 ENHRY, CDR2 SYGVKD. The CDR3 loop spans 14 amino acids. CDR3 amino acids: CAIRPGTSGYEQFF. CDR3 coding DNA: TGTGCCATCAGACCCGGGACTAGCGGTTATGAGCAGTTCTTC.

This chain connects TRBV5-1 to TRBJ1-1; TRBD1 matches at 8 bases. Germline assignment: CDR1 SGHRS and CDR2 YFSETQ. The CDR3 consists of 14 residues. V shed 4 bases and J 8 bases; nucleotides not matched to a gene: 10. The CDR3 region is CASSPSGDRLEAFF. CDR3 sequence (DNA): TGCGCCAGCAGCCCGTCGGGGGACAGGCTAGAAGCTTTCTTT.

This sequence joins TRBV10-3 and TRBJ2-4; 12 bases match TRBD1. The CDR3 extends over 15 amino acids. J gave up 8 bases and V 6 bases, and 8 bases lay outside the gene matches. Germline values: CDR1 ENHRY, CDR2 SYGVKD. In DNA, the CDR3 is TGTGCCATCAGCGACCCGGGACAGGGGGCCTACATTCAGTACTTC. Its translation: CAISDPGQGAYIQYF.

The chain couples TRBV7-9 to TRBJ2-1, with 7 bases identical to TRBD1. CDR3 length equals 14 residues. Germline CDR1 and CDR2: SEHNR and FQNEAQ (reference sequence). V lost 5 bases and J lost 7; bases outside the gene matches: 8. CDR3 region: CASSHSTGRNEQFF. CDR3 DNA sequence: TGTGCCAGCAGCCATTCGACAGGGAGAAATGAGCAGTTCTTC.

This chain joins TRBV6-5 and TRBJ2-7, with 7 bases that match TRBD2. The V and J ends lost 0 bases and 6 bases, in that order; junction bases with no gene match: 11. Germline lookup yields CDR1 MNHEY and CDR2 SVGAGI. The CDR3 totals 16 residues. The CDR3 spells CASSYSRAGPKPEQYF. The CDR3, as DNA: TGTGCCAGCAGTTACTCGCGAGCGGGACCCAAACCCGAGCAGTACTTC.